These 14 T cell receptor beta chains originate from one sample sequenced in a study of lymphopenia after photon versus proton radiotherapy. Sequencing used immunoSEQ multiplex PCR; TCRdb keeps in-frame clones, though not all of them. The repertoire includes around 15,000 clones, 70% to 90% of them detected once, and roughly 55% sits in the top ten. Sequencing was performed on peripheral blood, taken from a patient treated with proton-based radiotherapy. These receptors were taken from a woman between 55 and 75 years old with cholangiocarcinoma. Some clones in this sample may be carry-over from other donors' samples.

This chain uses TRBV19 with TRBJ2-1, with a tentative D call TRBD1 (6 bases). Trimming took off 6 bases at V and 1 base at J, with 10 bases between the two ends. The CDR3 is 14 amino acids. Germline V gene lookup returns CDR1 LNHDA and CDR2 SQIVND (reference sequence). The CDR3 nucleotides read TGTGCCAGTAGCCCGGGACAATCCTACAATGAGCAGTTCTTC. Protein product: CASSPGQSYNEQFF.

This clone was observed once. The chain links TRBV7-9 to TRBJ2-2, with 8 nucleotides matching TRBD2. The J segment lost 5 bases and the V segment lost 5 bases, leaving 7 bases of the junction unmatched. From germline, CDR1 is SEHNR and CDR2 FQNEAQ (reference sequence). This CDR3 region has 15 residues. CDR3 loop: CASSRSGRITGELFF. The CDR3 bases are TGTGCCAGCAGCAGAAGCGGGAGAATTACCGGGGAGCTGTTTTTT.

CDR3 in amino acids: CASSLVLAGADTQYF. The CDR3 region has the DNA TGTGCCAGCAGCTTAGTACTAGCGGGGGCAGATACGCAGTATTTT. The rearrangement joins TRBV11-2 to TRBJ2-3; 11 bases are a match to TRBD2. Germline CDR1 is SGHAT and CDR2 is FQNNGV. With V trimmed by 1 base and J by 4 bases, 1 base remained unmatched. This CDR3 comprises 15 residues.

This clone was picked up one time. This chain links TRBV5-4 with TRBJ2-4, with 10 bases matching TRBD1. Germline loops: CDR1 SGHNT, CDR2 YYREEE (reference sequence). The CDR3 contains 14 residues. J gave up 7 bases and V 4 bases, and 5 bases lay outside the gene matches. As DNA, the CDR3 is TGTGCCAGCAGCCCCCGGACAGGGGGTAACATTCAGTACTTC. Translating gives CASSPRTGGNIQYF.

Here the CDR3 reads CAWRLLAGGLEQYF. CDR3 coding DNA: TGTGCCTGGAGGTTACTAGCGGGGGGGCTTGAGCAGTACTTC. This chain joins TRBV30 and TRBJ2-7, with 13 nucleotides matching TRBD2. The V gene end was trimmed by 3 bases and the J gene end by 7 bases; junction bases not matched to a gene: 6. The CDR3 totals 14 residues. Germline lookup yields CDR1 GTSNPN and CDR2 SVGIG (reference sequence).

The genes are TRBV5-3 and TRBJ2-2; the D call may be TRBD1 or TRBD2 (5 bases each). TRBV5-3 belongs to the ORF category, with a function that is uncertain. The V and J ends lost 3 bases and 2 bases respectively, with 11 bases between them. The CDR3 spans 15 residues. This CDR3 is CARSSQRTNTGELFF. The CDR3 DNA follows: TGTGCCAGAAGCTCCCAGCGGACAAACACCGGGGAGCTGTTTTTT.

V and J are TRBV6-5 and TRBJ1-3; D gene unclear. Germline CDR1 MNHEY, CDR2 SVGAGI. Trimming took 8 bases from V and 0 from J, leaving 11 bases between them. This CDR3 is built from 14 residues. The CDR3 sequence is CASQSPNSGNTIYF. CDR3 coding DNA: TGTGCCAGCCAGTCACCCAACTCTGGAAACACCATATATTTT.

The table lists this clone with a few counts. The J gene is TRBJ2-1, the V gene TRBV2; no firm D call. V gave up 8 bases and J gave up 1 base, with 12 bases separating them. The CDR3 has 14 residues. The germline gives CDR1 SNHLY, CDR2 FYNNEI. For the CDR3, the DNA is TGTGCCAGCGGAGAAATGGTATCCTACAATGAGCAGTTCTTC. This codes for CASGEMVSYNEQFF.

The rearrangement links TRBV7-3 to TRBJ2-2; TRBD1 aligns across 9 bases. The CDR3 runs to 14 residues. CDR1 is SGHTA and CDR2 is FQGTGA in the germline V gene. The trim removed 7 bases at V and 7 bases at J, leaving 7 bases unmatched. CDR3 nucleotides: TGTGCCAGCAATCAACAGGGGGCAAGCGGGGAGCTGTTTTTT. Protein: CASNQQGASGELFF.

This chain uses TRBV7-2 with TRBJ2-1; D is undetermined. The CDR3 covers 14 residues. Between the trimmed V and J ends, which lost 9 bases and 0 bases, there was a span of 12 bases. Germline lookup yields CDR1 SGHTA and CDR2 FQGNSA. The CDR3 coding sequence is TGTGCCAGTGAAGACGGAAGCTCCTACAATGAGCAGTTCTTC. Translation gives CASEDGSSYNEQFF.

This clone has a single count. The chain uses TRBV6-1 and TRBJ1-3, with TRBD1 matching 7 bases. This CDR3 region has 13 residues. Unmatched junction bases numbered 2, after V lost 6 bases and J lost 3 bases. Germline-derived CDR1 and CDR2 are MNHNS and SASEGT. The CDR3 region has the DNA TGTGCCAGCAGGACAGGGTTTGGAAACACCATATATTTT. Residues: CASRTGFGNTIYF.

The rearrangement joins TRBV6-1 to TRBJ1-5; 7 bases are a match to TRBD1. This CDR3 comprises 15 residues. Germline loops: CDR1 MNHNS, CDR2 SASEGT. V lost 10 bases, J lost 4 bases, and 13 bases stayed unmatched. The CDR3 DNA reads as TGTGCCACCGATAGCCTCCTCAGGGGGAATCAGCCCCAGCATTTT. Translating gives CATDSLLRGNQPQHF.

As DNA, the CDR3 is TGTGCCAGCAGCTTGGGTTGGTTAGGAGTCTCTGGAAACACCATATATTTT. Translation gives CASSLGWLGVSGNTIYF. The V gene is TRBV5-6, the J gene TRBJ1-3, with D hard to call. Germline V gene lookup returns CDR1 SGHDT and CDR2 YYEEEE. The CDR3 has 17 residues. Trimming stripped 0 bases from V and 0 bases from J, with 13 bases between.

The J gene is TRBJ2-5, the V gene TRBV11-2, with D perhaps assigned TRBD1 or TRBD2 (5 bases each). Germline V CDR1 and CDR2: SGHAT, FQNNGV. CDR3 length equals 13 residues. V was shortened by 3 bases and J by 0 bases, with 5 bases between the two germline ends. Here the CDR3 reads CASSLGHQETQYF. In DNA form, the CDR3 reads TGTGCCAGCAGCTTGGGACACCAAGAGACCCAGTACTTC.